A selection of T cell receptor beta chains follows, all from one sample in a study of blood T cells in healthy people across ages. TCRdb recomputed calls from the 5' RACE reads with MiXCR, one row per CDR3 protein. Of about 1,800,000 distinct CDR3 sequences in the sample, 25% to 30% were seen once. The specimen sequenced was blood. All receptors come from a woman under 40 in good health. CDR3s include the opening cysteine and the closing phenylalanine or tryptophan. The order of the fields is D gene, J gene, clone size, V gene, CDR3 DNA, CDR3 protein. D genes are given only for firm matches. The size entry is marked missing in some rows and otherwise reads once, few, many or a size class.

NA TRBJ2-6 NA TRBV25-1 TGTGCCAGCAGTGGTGCTGGGACTGGGGCCAACGTCCTGACTTTC CASSGAGTGANVLTF
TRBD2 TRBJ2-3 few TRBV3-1 TGTGCCAGCAGTGCGACTAGCGGGGGAGATACGCAGTATTTT CASSATSGGDTQYF
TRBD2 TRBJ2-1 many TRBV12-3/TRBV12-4 TGTGCCAGCAGTTCCCCTAGCGGAAGATACAATGAGCAGTTCTTC CASSSPSGRYNEQFF
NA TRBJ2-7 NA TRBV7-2 TGTGCCAGCAGCTTACTGGGGCAGGTCGCAAACGAGCAGTACTTC CASSLLGQVANEQYF
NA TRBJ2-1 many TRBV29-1 TGCAGCGCCAAAGGCTACAATGAGCAGTTCTTC CSAKGYNEQFF
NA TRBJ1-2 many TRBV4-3 TGCGCCAGCAGCCAAGGGACAGCTTATGGCTACACCTTC CASSQGTAYGYTF
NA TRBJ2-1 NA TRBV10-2 TGCGCCAGCAGTGATGAGCGGTCCCACCCCCACAATGAGCAGTTCTTC CASSDERSHPHNEQFF
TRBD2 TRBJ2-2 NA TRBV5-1 TGCGCCAGCAGCTCCTACCCCGGGACTACCAACACCGGGGAGCTGTTTTTT CASSSYPGTTNTGELFF
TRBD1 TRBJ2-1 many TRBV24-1 TGTGCCACCAGTGATCAGACCGGGACAGGTTGGTACAATGAGCAGTTCTTC CATSDQTGTGWYNEQFF
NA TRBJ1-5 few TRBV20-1 TGCAGTGCTAGAGATAGCAACGGGGGCCATCAGCCCCAGCATTTT CSARDSNGGHQPQHF
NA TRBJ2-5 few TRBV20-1 TGCAGTGCGGTTTCTAGGGGAGCGGAGACCCAGTACTTC CSAVSRGAETQYF
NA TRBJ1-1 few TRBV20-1 TGCAGTGCTAGAGACGTTGGGAGGGCCCTCACGGGGAACACTGAAGCTTTCTTT CSARDVGRALTGNTEAFF
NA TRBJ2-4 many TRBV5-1 TGCGCCAGCCGGGACCAGCCAGCCAAAAACATTCAGTACTTC CASRDQPAKNIQYF
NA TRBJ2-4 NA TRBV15 TGTACCACCAGCAGAGATCAGTTCATTCAGTACTTC CTTSRDQFIQYF
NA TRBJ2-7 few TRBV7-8 TGTGCCAGCAGCTTCCTCCAGGGGGGCGCATCCTACAATGAGCAGTACTTC CASSFLQGGASYNEQYF
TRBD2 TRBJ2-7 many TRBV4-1 TGCGCCAGCAGCCGGGGGACTAGCGACTCCTACGAGCAGTACTTC CASSRGTSDSYEQYF
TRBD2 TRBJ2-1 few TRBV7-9 TGTGCCAGCAGCCATTGGGGAGCGGGAGACAACAATGAGCAGTTCTTC CASSHWGAGDNNEQFF
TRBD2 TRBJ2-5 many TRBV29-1 TGCAGCGTTGGAGCGGGAGGGAGTGCAGAGACCCAGTACTTC CSVGAGGSAETQYF
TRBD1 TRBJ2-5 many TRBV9 TGTGCCAGCAGCGGGGGACAGGGGGCAGGAGAGACCCAGTACTTC CASSGGQGAGETQYF
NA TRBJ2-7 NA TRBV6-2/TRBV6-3 TGTGCCAGCAGTTACTCGAAAAGTGGCGCTATCGAATCCTACAATGAGCAGTACTTC CASSYSKSGAIESYNEQYF
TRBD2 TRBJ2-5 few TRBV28 TGTGCCAGCAGGGGGGGGGGTAGCGGAGCTCCTACCCAGTACTTC CASRGGGSGAPTQYF
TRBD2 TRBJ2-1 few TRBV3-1 TGTGCCAGCAGCCAAGTAGAGTTAGCGGGGAAGGACAATGAGCAGTTCTTC CASSQVELAGKDNEQFF
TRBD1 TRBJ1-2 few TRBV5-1 TGCGCCAGCAGCTTGGGACGTTGGGACAGCTATGGCTACACCTTC CASSLGRWDSYGYTF
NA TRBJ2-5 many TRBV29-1 TGCAGCGTTGCCCTTAAGGGGTACGGGCAGTACTTC CSVALKGYGQYF
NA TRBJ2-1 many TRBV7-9 TGTGCCAGCAGACCCCCGGGAACAAATGAGCAGTTCTTC CASRPPGTNEQFF
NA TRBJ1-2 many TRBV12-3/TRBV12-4 TGTGCCAGCAGTTTAAACGCAGTTACCTCCTATGGCTACACCTTC CASSLNAVTSYGYTF
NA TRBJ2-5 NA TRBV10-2 TGCGCCAGCAGTGAGTCCTTGATAAAAGAGACCCAGTACTTC CASSESLIKETQYF
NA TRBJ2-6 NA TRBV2 TGTGCCAGCAATGGTCCGGGAATCTCTGGGGCCAACGTCCTGACTTTC CASNGPGISGANVLTF
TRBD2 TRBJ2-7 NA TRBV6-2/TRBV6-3 TGTGCCAGCAGCCGGACTAGCGGGGGGCATAGCTCCTACGAGCAGTACTTC CASSRTSGGHSSYEQYF
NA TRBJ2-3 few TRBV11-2 TGCGCCAGCAGCTTGGACCCCCCTACAGATACGCAGTATTTT CASSLDPPTDTQYF
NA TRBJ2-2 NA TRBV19 TGTGCCAGTAGTATGGGACAGACAAGGGCGTCCACCGGGGGGCTGTTTTTT CASSMGQTRASTGGLFF
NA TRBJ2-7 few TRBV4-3 TGCGCCAGCAGCCAAGGTCGGGGGAACTCCTACGAGCAGTACTTC CASSQGRGNSYEQYF
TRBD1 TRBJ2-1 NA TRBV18 TGTGCCAGCTCACCAACCGCCAGGGGGAATGAGCAGTTCTTC CASSPTARGNEQFF
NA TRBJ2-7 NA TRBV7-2 TGTGCCAGCAGCGTTGAGAGGACTGGGGCTTCCGAGCAGTACTTC CASSVERTGASEQYF
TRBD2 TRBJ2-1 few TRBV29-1 TGCAGCGTTGGGCCTAGCGGGGGACCTTCCGGGCAGTTCTTC CSVGPSGGPSGQFF
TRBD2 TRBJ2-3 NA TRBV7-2 TGTGCCAGCAGCTTAGGGTTACTAGCGGGAGGGAGCACAGATACGCAGTATTTT CASSLGLLAGGSTDTQYF
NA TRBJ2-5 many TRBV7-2 TGTGCCAGCAGTTTTGGGGGTTGGGAGACCCAGTACTTC CASSFGGWETQYF
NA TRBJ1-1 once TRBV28 TGTGCCAGCAGTTCCCTGTACGCTGAAGCTTTCTTT CASSSLYAEAFF
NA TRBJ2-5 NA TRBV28 TGTGCCAGCAGTTCCATGGAGGCGGCGAATCAAGAGACCCAGTACTTC CASSSMEAANQETQYF
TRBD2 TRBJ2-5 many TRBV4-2 TGTGCCAGCAGCCAAGGGACTAGTGTGGAGACCCAGTACTTC CASSQGTSVETQYF
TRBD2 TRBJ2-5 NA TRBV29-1 TGCAGCGTTGGGGAGGGGAGGTGGCCCCAGTACTTC CSVGEGRWPQYF
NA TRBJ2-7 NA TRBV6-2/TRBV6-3 TGTGCCAGCAGCCGCGAGCCACCCAGCGAGCAGTACTTC CASSREPPSEQYF
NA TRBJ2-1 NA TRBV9 TGTGCCAGCGGGCCAAGAAGTAGCTCCTACAATGAGCAGTTCTTC CASGPRSSSYNEQFF
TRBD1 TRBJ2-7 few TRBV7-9 TGTGCCAGCAGCACCGGGACAGGGAATGAAAGCTACGAGCAGTACTTC CASSTGTGNESYEQYF
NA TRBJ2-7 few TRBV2 TGTGCCAGCAAAACAGAGGACGGCTTATCCTACGAGCAGTACTTC CASKTEDGLSYEQYF
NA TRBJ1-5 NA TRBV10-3 TGTGCCATCAGTGCCATAGGAAATAGCAATCAGCCCCAGCATTTT CAISAIGNSNQPQHF
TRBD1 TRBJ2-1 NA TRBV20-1 TGCAGTGCTAGAGTCTCTTCGGGACAGGGGAGGAATGAGCAGTTCTTC CSARVSSGQGRNEQFF
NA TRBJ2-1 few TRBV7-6 TGTGCCCGCAATGTCAATGAGCAGTTCTTC CARNVNEQFF
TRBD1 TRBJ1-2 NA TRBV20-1 TGCAGTGCTAGGGACAGGGGGATTAATGGCTACACCTTC CSARDRGINGYTF
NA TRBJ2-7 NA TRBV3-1 TGTGCCAGCAGCCAAGGGTCAGAGAGCTACGAGCAGTACTTC CASSQGSESYEQYF
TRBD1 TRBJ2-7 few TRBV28 TGTGAGGTAGGGGCAGGGGGTGGCGAGCAGTACTTC CEVGAGGGEQYF
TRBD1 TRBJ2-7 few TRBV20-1 TGCAGTGCTGCTACCGGGACAGGCGTTACCTACGAGCAGTACTTC CSAATGTGVTYEQYF